This T cell receptor beta chain appears in the sequencing data of a study of cytomegalovirus exposure and HLA in healthy donors (dated by TCRdb to 2017 to 2019). For the wider study: According to an earlier analysis of 550 to 750 of the donors, about 180 million T cells yielded some 120 million unique TCR beta sequences and about 280 Gb of sequence data. An early release that covered 640 HLA-typed donors contained approximately 290 gigabases of sequencing data and tens of millions of unique TCR sequences. Of the 398 genotyped donors, approximately 80% were placed in the genetic ancestry cluster associated with self-reported Caucasian donors. The study was designed to test whether signatures of past pathogen exposure could be identified by cataloging public T cell receptors. The study profiled the T cell repertoires of 666 subjects by immunosequencing and related them to cytomegalovirus serostatus. Along with the approximately 650-subject first cohort, a separate validation cohort of over a hundred different subjects was used. To predict cytomegalovirus infection status, the study combined high-throughput TCR immunosequencing, statistical association of individual TCRs with disease status, and machine learning. A later analysis re-examined previously published TCR beta repertoires from around 670 donors and added high-resolution HLA genotyping to investigate patterns of TCR occurrence. The later analysis used no new phenotypic data to find candidate immune exposures, relying instead on TCR beta sequences and their occurrence across donors. An earlier analysis of roughly 600 of the donors used high-throughput TCR beta sequencing to judge whether each TCR beta V gene segment behaved as functional or pseudogenic. Donor age, sex, ethnicity and CMV serostatus were compiled alongside the repertoire data. In a later genetic analysis, genome-wide SNP genotypes for about three fifths of the roughly 670 donors were used, and that subset was treated as a discovery cohort. All discovery cohort repertoires had been generated using a single sequencing platform. Class I and class II HLA loci were covered by the typing at four-digit resolution. The number of donors typed differed by locus, with 629-630 for A, B, C, DRB1 and DQB1, about 500 for DQA1, 600 to 610 for DPA1, and approximately 470 for DPB1. Four to six DR-DQ haplotypes were handled as single units for association and clustering because linkage in the cohort was strong. Among some 400 genotyped donors of the cohort, an average of approximately 230,000 unique TCR beta nucleotide sequences were sequenced per donor, around 18% of them non-productive. The paper as a whole reports these results and caveats: In a later analysis, most CMV-associated TCR beta chains were found to appear HLA-restricted, with HLA associations seemingly driven largely by CMV exposure. At a false discovery rate of 0.05, a later analysis linked fewer than 20,000 TCR beta sequences to specific HLA alleles. For the cohort, immune exposure information was limited to CMV serostatus. Presence/absence analyses assumed roughly uniform sequencing depth across donors, an assumption that may not hold. While some public TCRs were present in many individuals, most TCR sequences turned up only very rarely across donors. Cytomegalovirus status was reported to be diagnosed by the classifier with high specificity and sensitivity in both the original and validation cohorts. According to a later genetic analysis, donors in an Asian-associated ancestry cluster had fewer N-insertions in productive TCRs than the approximately 650-donor mean. A total of 150 or so TCR beta chains were listed by the study as associated with cytomegalovirus. V-gene and J-gene trimming of TCR beta chains was associated with a missense DCLRE1C variant in a later genetic analysis, and the association was replicated in an independent cohort. In vitro tests confirmed that three of the cytomegalovirus-associated TCR beta chains recognize cytomegalovirus antigens. Correlated functional status among segregating V segments might reflect linkage disequilibrium, but an unknown experimental factor could not be ruled out. An earlier analysis of several hundred of the donors showed that most TCR beta V segments appeared in productive rearrangements either about 87% or about 30% of the time, which broadly matched IMGT annotations. Because counts were too low, approximately 18 rarely observed V segments, including chromosome 9 orphons, were excluded from the earlier analysis of around 590 of the donors. The authors suggested that the approach could potentially be extended to other disease states and immunological phenotypes. A further reported finding was that TCR beta sequences accurately predicted the HLA-A and HLA-B alleles for most subjects in the first cohort. Only TCR beta chains were sequenced in this cohort, and the absence of alpha or paired-chain data limited detectable features. In a later analysis, several top co-occurrence clusters were reported to appear linked to parvovirus B19, influenza, CMV and Epstein-Barr virus. A later analysis found that HLA-associated TCR beta chains were more clonally expanded and had lower generation probabilities than equally common non-associated chains. Because HLA typing was unavailable for some donors at each locus, only the typed subset was used in association tests. According to a later analysis, TCR association rates differed among HLA loci, with DRB1 alleles showing the most associated TCRs and HLA-C alleles showing the fewest. The 87-base-pair reads could not distinguish some IMGT-functional V segments, including TRBV6-2 and TRBV6-3, so those segments were excluded. The sequencing pipeline was judged likely to have produced a cluster of highly shared sequence variants as a technical artifact. When HLA alleles, especially DR and DQ, strongly co-occurred, TCR associations were difficult to assign to individual alleles.

The library was made by the immunoSEQ multiplex PCR assay. For the multiplex PCR, a mixture combining 60 forward primers for TCR Vbeta segments and 13 reverse primers for TCR Jbeta segments was used. Amplification of the CDR3 region of rearranged TCR beta genes was performed with a multiplex PCR assay on genomic DNA. The Illumina HiSeq System was used to sequence the amplified TCR beta libraries as 87-base-pair reads. The published analysis was carried out like this. A later analysis tallied some 79 million unique TCR beta chains across the 666 repertoires, and roughly 11 million of those chains were shared by two or more donors. To remove PCR and sequencing errors, raw reads were error-corrected and collapsed into unique sequences using a nearest-neighbor algorithm that merged closely related sequences. CDR3 sequences were aligned to IMGT reference sequences to assign V, D and J gene segments. For a sequence to be retained, at least a six-nucleotide match to both a V gene segment and a J gene segment was required. A rearrangement counted as productive if the CDR3 had no stop codons and remained in frame with V and J, and every other rearrangement counted as non-productive. Following IMGT convention, CDR3 was defined as the stretch from the second conserved V-encoded cysteine up to the conserved J-encoded phenylalanine. In an earlier analysis of 500 to 650 of the donors, sequences lacking an unambiguous match to a single V gene segment were excluded. An earlier analysis of some 610 of the donors called V segments functional above 56.7% productive rearrangements and segregating when the between-donor standard deviation exceeded 5%. A statistical classification framework was built to diagnose cytomegalovirus status from the catalog of TCR beta chain sequences. In a later analysis, TCR nucleotide sequences were compared against IMGT/GENE-DB human TR gene sequences so that V and J genes could be assigned. The TCRdist pipeline was used in a later analysis to assign CDR3 sequences and most-parsimonious VDJ recombination scenarios. In a later analysis, each TCR beta chain was defined by its CDR3 amino acid sequence together with its V-gene family, and reads lacking a unique V-gene family were excluded. A later analysis removed 450 to 600 highly shared, low-generation-probability nucleotide sequences to deal with suspected cross-contamination and a sequencing artifact. In a later analysis, a clonal expansion index for each public chain was calculated from normalized within-repertoire ranks of inferred template counts. In a later analysis, generation probabilities were computed using a VDJ recombination model fitted to out-of-frame rearrangements, and the results were checked against IGoR. In a later analysis, hypergeometric tests were used to score TCR-TCR, TCR-HLA and TCR-CMV co-occurrence, with a repertoire-size bias correction applied to TCR pairs. To estimate false discovery rates, a later analysis permuted the HLA or CMV assignments 20 times. A later analysis grouped co-occurring TCRs with DBSCAN, adding TCRdist sequence similarity when clustering within HLA-allele-positive subsets. Repertoires with fewer than 30,000 or more than 120,000 public chains, plus five repertoires with anomalous nucleotide sharing, were excluded from co-occurrence clustering. TCRdb provides this immuneACCESS table in a form limited to in-frame rearrangements. Some clones are lacking; in checked studies, under half of them reflect an unresolved V gene, and why the rest are absent is not known. The DNA was the basis for D and trimming; V, J and clone size are from that table. For this sample there are 150,000 to 200,000 clones; around 80% appear just once. The ten biggest clones cover under 1.5% of the sample.

This clone was detected a few times. There is no known antigen for this receptor. The sample holds no much larger clone one base away, and base qualities are not on file. In total, 600 or so healthy bone marrow donors made up the cohort. At the time of sampling, all cohort members were nominally healthy, though unrecorded immune exposures were likely present. The donor was CMV seropositive and was included in the group of about 290 seropositive cohort members. Each donor provided a peripheral blood sample, and peripheral blood mononuclear cells were used for TCR beta sequencing. The Qiagen DNeasy Blood Extraction Kit was used to extract genomic DNA from the blood cell samples. Relative to germline, V is missing 7 bases and J is missing 4 bases, with 5 bases of the junction outside any gene match. The CDR3 spans 13 residues, from the cysteine through the phenylalanine. The sequence is cut down to CDR3 DNA, 39 bases in frame from base 1. In the germline V gene, CDR1 corresponds to SGHTS and CDR2 to YDEGEE.

Sequencing was performed on PBMCs. This clonotype was obtained from a girl aged 5 to 17 in good health and CMV-seropositive. Recombination linked TRBV5-8 to TRBJ2-1; TRBD1 lines up with 7 middle nucleotides. The nucleotides read TGTGCCAGCCTAGACAGGGCTTACAATGAGCAGTTCTTC. Protein translation: CASLDRAYNEQFF. Here the CDR3 is joined to the reference TRBV5-8 and TRBJ2-1 genes, and the full variable domain is: EAGVTQSPTHLIKTRGQQATLRCSPISGHTSVYWYQQALGLGLQFLLWYDEGEERNRGNFPPRFSGRQFPNYSSELNVNALELEDSALYLCASLDRAYNEQFFGPGTRLTVL.